Presented here are 20 T cell receptor beta chains from one specimen sequenced in a study of PD-L1 blockade in urothelial cancer. The protocol was immunoSEQ multiplex PCR, while the TCRdb copy is restricted to in-frame clones and leaves out a portion. The sample includes roughly 51,000 clones, around 83% seen only once; the top ten take roughly 20%. Time point noted: pretreatment peripheral blood. The input for sequencing was PBMCs, taken around atezolizumab (anti-PD-L1) treatment. These receptors all stem from a man in his sixties with urothelial cancer.

V is TRBV9 and J is TRBJ2-2, with D maybe TRBD2 (6 bases). V was pared by 3 bases and J by 7 bases, with 16 bases between. CDR3 length: 15 amino acids. In germline, CDR1 is SGDLS, CDR2 YYNGEE. The CDR3 protein is CASSAGLGEVGELFF. In DNA, the CDR3 is TGTGCCAGCAGCGCGGGGTTAGGGGAGGTCGGGGAGCTGTTTTTT. The full variable domain, with the rest looked up from reference TRBV9 and TRBJ2-2, is DSGVTQTPKHLITATGQRVTLRCSPRSGDLSVYWYQQSLDQGLQFLIQYYNGEERAKGNILERFSAQQFPDLHSELNLSSLELGDSALYFCASSAGLGEVGELFFGEGSRLTVL.

This clone occurred once. The chain links TRBV5-1 to TRBJ2-1, with 16 positions matching TRBD2. The CDR3 contains 14 residues. J was trimmed by 14 bases and V by 4 bases; bases with no gene match: 6. Germline V lookup: CDR1 SGHRS, CDR2 YFSETQ. CDR3 DNA sequence: TGCGCCAGCAGCCCGGGACTAGCGGGGGGGCATGAGTTCTTC. Translating it yields CASSPGLAGGHEFF.

The chain has TRBV5-1 and TRBJ2-3; D might be TRBD2 (6 bases). Trimming took 4 bases from V and 0 from J, leaving 9 bases between them. CDR1 and CDR2 (germline): SGHRS, YFSETQ. The CDR3 is made up of 14 amino acids. The CDR3 bases are TGCGCCAGCAGCACGGGACTTAGCACAGATACGCAGTATTTT. This gives the protein CASSTGLSTDTQYF.

V and J are TRBV5-1 and TRBJ1-3, with 9 bases fitting TRBD1. In germline, CDR1 is SGHRS, CDR2 YFSETQ. The CDR3 is made up of 16 amino acids. Germline trimming cut 4 bases from V and 4 bases from J; bases unmatched to any gene: 9. CDR3: CASSTTGTGIGNTIYF. DNA of the CDR3: TGCGCCAGCAGCACGACCGGGACAGGGATCGGAAACACCATATATTTT. The full variable domain, rest sourced from reference TRBV5-1 and TRBJ1-3, is KAGVTQTPRYLIKTRGQQVTLSCSPISGHRSVSWYQQTPGQGLQFLFEYFSETQRNKGNFPGRFSGRQFSNSRSEMNVSTLELGDSALYLCASSTTGTGIGNTIYFGEGSWLTVV.

The J gene is TRBJ2-5, the V gene TRBV19; 8 bases are a match to TRBD1. The V gene end was trimmed by 2 bases and the J gene end by 5 bases; junction bases not matched to a gene: 4. This CDR3 has 14 amino acids. The germline V gene has CDR1 LNHDA and CDR2 SQIVND (reference sequence). The DNA of the CDR3 is TGTGCCAGTAGTATAAGGCAGGGGGCTGAGACCCAGTACTTC. This translates into CASSIRQGAETQYF.

The chain links TRBV19 to TRBJ2-1; D gene unclear. V was cut by 10 bases and J by 0 bases, with 16 bases left in between. The germline CDR1 and CDR2 sequences are LNHDA and SQIVND (reference sequence). The CDR3 contains 15 residues. The CDR3 here is CATTDRSFSYNEQFF. The CDR3 DNA reads TGTGCCACCACCGATCGGTCCTTCTCCTACAATGAGCAGTTCTTC. The entire variable domain, with the rest obtained from reference TRBV19 and TRBJ2-1, is as follows: DGGITQSPKYLFRKEGQNVTLSCEQNLNHDAMYWYRQDPGQGLRLIYYSQIVNDFQKGDIAEGYSVSREKKESFPLTVTSAQKNPTAFYLCATTDRSFSYNEQFFGPGTRLTVL.

This clone was recorded once. The chain joins TRBV9 to TRBJ2-2; perhaps TRBD2 as D (6 bases). CDR1 and CDR2 (germline): SGDLS, YYNGEE. V lost 3 bases, J lost 4 bases, and 19 bases lay in between. The CDR3 length is 17 residues. As DNA, the CDR3 is TGTGCCAGCAGCGGACGCAGGCGGGGATGGGGCACCGGGGAGCTGTTTTTT. This codes for CASSGRRRGWGTGELFF. The full variable domain, rest sourced from reference TRBV9 and TRBJ2-2, is DSGVTQTPKHLITATGQRVTLRCSPRSGDLSVYWYQQSLDQGLQFLIQYYNGEERAKGNILERFSAQQFPDLHSELNLSSLELGDSALYFCASSGRRRGWGTGELFFGEGSRLTVL.

The genes are TRBV27 and TRBJ2-7, with D possibly matching TRBD2 (6 bases). V gave up 0 bases and J gave up 3 bases, with 6 bases separating them. CDR3 length: 13 residues. CDR1 and CDR2 (germline): MNHEY, SMNVEV (reference sequence). The CDR3 DNA reads TGTGCCAGCAGTTTATCCGGGGGCTACGAGCAGTACTTC. It is translated as CASSLSGGYEQYF.

The chain combines TRBV18 with TRBJ1-1; 9 nucleotides align to TRBD1. The CDR3 spans 16 residues. J was trimmed by 1 base and V by 6 bases; bases with no gene match: 9. Germline CDR1 is KGHSH and CDR2 is LQKENI. The CDR3 sequence is CASSTRTGGKNTEAFF. CDR3 DNA sequence: TGTGCCAGCTCGACCCGAACAGGGGGCAAGAACACTGAAGCTTTCTTT.

This clone was detected once. The V and J genes are TRBV27 and TRBJ1-2; D not certain. The V gene lost 7 bases and the J gene lost 3 bases, with 6 bases spanning the gap. This CDR3 has 11 residues. Per germline, CDR1 MNHEY and CDR2 SMNVEV (reference sequence). In DNA, the CDR3 is TGTGCCAGCAAGGCGGACTATGGCTACACCTTC. Its protein product is CASKADYGYTF.

This clone was seen at least ten times. The rearrangement uses TRBV29-1 and TRBJ2-2, with 9 bases aligning to TRBD1. After removal of 6 bases from V and 1 base from J, the junction contained 9 bases not matched to a gene. This CDR3 contains 16 residues. Germline V CDR1 and CDR2: SQVTM, ANQGSEA. The CDR3 nucleotides are TGCAGCGTCACACACCCGGACAGGGGGAACACCGGGGAGCTGTTTTTT. Translation: CSVTHPDRGNTGELFF.

This rearrangement joins TRBV9 to TRBJ2-1; TRBD2 is a possible D gene (5 bases). CDR3 length equals 19 residues. The germline V gene encodes CDR1 SGDLS and CDR2 YYNGEE. V was trimmed by 0 bases and J by 6 bases, leaving 25 bases between them. The CDR3 DNA reads TGTGCCAGCAGCGTAGCTACCATTTCCCCCCCCGGACTGGCCAATGAGCAGTTCTTC. Translating it yields CASSVATISPPGLANEQFF.

This clone was detected a few times. The chain recombines TRBV30 with TRBJ1-2; a possible D gene is TRBD1 (6 bases). CDR3 length equals 10 residues. Germline assignment: CDR1 GTSNPN and CDR2 SVGIG (reference sequence). Trimming pared 8 bases from V and 7 bases from J, leaving 11 bases between. CDR3 residues: CARGGVGYTF. CDR3 nucleotides: TGTGCCCGAGGGGGGGTTGGCTACACCTTC.

The CDR3: CSARTGIGTSYGYTF. Here the CDR3 DNA reads TGCAGCGCCCGGACCGGTATTGGGACATCCTATGGCTACACCTTC. The chain links TRBV29-1 to TRBJ1-2; D might be TRBD1 (6 bases). CDR1 is SQVTM and CDR2 is ANQGSEA in the germline V gene. This CDR3 region has 15 residues. Trimming took 7 bases from V and 4 from J, leaving 22 bases between them.

This clone was seen a single time. The chain recombines TRBV18 with TRBJ2-2; 8 bases are shared with TRBD2. Trimming cost V 2 bases and J 5 bases; bases outside gene matches: 7. The V gene's germline CDR1 is KGHSH and CDR2 LQKENI. The CDR3 is 16 amino acids. The CDR3 region is CASSPTGTSRTGELFF. Written as DNA, the CDR3 is TGTGCCAGCTCACCAACCGGGACTAGTAGAACCGGGGAGCTGTTTTTT.

The chain carries TRBV15 and TRBJ1-5; no reliable D call. The germline gives CDR1 LNHNV, CDR2 YYDKDF (reference sequence). Between the trimmed V and J ends, which lost 3 bases and 7 bases, there was a span of 10 bases. The CDR3 extends over 13 amino acids. The CDR3 sequence: CATSSAGGQPQHF. The CDR3 DNA sequence: TGTGCCACCAGCAGCGCGGGAGGCCAGCCCCAGCATTTT.

This chain uses TRBV7-2 with TRBJ1-2, with TRBD1 as a possible D gene (6 bases). Per the germline V gene, CDR1 is SGHTA and CDR2 is FQGNSA. The CDR3 is 15 amino acids. Trimming pared 2 bases from V and 7 bases from J, leaving 17 bases between. The CDR3 sequence: CASSLSVGARSGYTF. Here the CDR3 DNA reads TGTGCCAGCAGCTTATCTGTGGGGGCTCGGAGTGGCTACACCTTC.

The rearrangement links TRBV9 to TRBJ2-3, with TRBD1 identical over 8 bases. Germline CDR1 is SGDLS and CDR2 is YYNGEE. CDR3 length: 15 amino acids. V shed 4 bases and J 4 bases; nucleotides not matched to a gene: 8. In nucleotides, the CDR3 is TGTGCCAGCAGCTCCCGACAGGGGCGCGCAGATACGCAGTATTTT. Its protein product is CASSSRQGRADTQYF.

This clone was detected once. The CDR3 reads CASSAMALNTEAFF. CDR3 coding DNA: TGTGCCAGCAGTGCCATGGCCCTGAACACTGAAGCTTTCTTT. The chain has TRBV2 and TRBJ1-1, with D uncertain. This CDR3 spans 14 amino acids. V lost 4 bases and J 0 bases, leaving 9 bases between the germline ends. Germline CDR1 reads SNHLY; CDR2 reads FYNNEI.

J is TRBJ1-5 and V is TRBV19, with 9 bases that match TRBD1. Germline loops: CDR1 LNHDA, CDR2 SQIVND (reference sequence). With 6 bases clipped from V and 3 bases from J, the junction kept 6 bases outside the gene matches. The CDR3 contains 15 residues. The CDR3 here is CASRDRGSFNQPQHF. The CDR3 nucleotides are TGTGCCAGTAGAGACAGGGGGTCGTTCAATCAGCCCCAGCATTTT.